Reported below is one T cell receptor (beta chain). There are many counts of this clonotype. No cognate antigen has been identified for it. Per-base quality was not reported, and no clone a single base away is much larger than it. This sample stems from a study of T-cell reconstitution after alpha-beta-depleted transplantation in children (dated by TCRdb to about 2016). In the study overall: Using TCR repertoire profiling, the study quantitatively followed how T-cell immune reconstitution unfolded in children after TCRalphabeta/CD19-depleted allogeneic hematopoietic cell transplantation. Study-level results and caveats: The apparently early recovery of alphabetaT-cell counts about two months after transplant reportedly depended on only several hundred rapidly expanded clones that came from non-depleted graft cells. In some patients, high TCRbeta diversity at day 60 was attributed to recipient T cells and intrathymic progenitors that had survived conditioning. Over subsequent months, a decline in hyperexpanded clone frequencies was noted, and after one year, T-cell counts and TCRbeta diversity were mostly ascribed to newly produced T cells.

The treatment or condition label on this specimen signifies: allogeneic hematopoietic cell transplantation with graft depleted of TCRalphabeta T cells and CD19 B cells. The children who served as transplant recipients had been given grafts of TCRalphabeta/CD19-depleted allogeneic hematopoietic cells. The protocol used for the library was PCR. Sequencing used an Illumina HiSeq 2500. Molecular barcoding was employed in the preparation of TCR libraries, with unique molecular identifiers being used to normalize TCRbeta repertoire quantification. TCRdb reprocessing: public reads trimmed at Q25 with fastp, clones called with MiXCR, in-frame beta chains kept. Every distinct CDR3 protein forms one entry, paired with its most common genes and DNA. The sample table contains under 250,000 distinct CDR3 sequences; only one count was recorded for around a sixth of them. Just under 45% of the sample goes to the ten largest clones.

CDR1 and CDR2, per the germline V gene (reference sequence), are LGHDT and YNNKEL. Trimming removed 0 bases from V and 7 bases from J; the gene matches leave 3 bases unexplained. The CDR3, cysteine through phenylalanine, is 15 amino acids long. The only DNA kept is the CDR3, 45 bases in frame from the first base. The rearrangement joined TRBV3-1 to TRBJ1-6, with TRBD1 matching 7 junction bases. Material: PBMCs, mostly from graft donor cells, obtained 360 days after TCRalphabeta/CD19-depleted stem cell transplant. This receptor was taken from a male patient between 2 and 10 years old who had a stem cell transplant for acute lymphoblastic leukemia, so the T cells may come from the graft donor. The nucleotide sequence reads as follows: TGTGCCAGCAGCCAAGATGCAGGGGGGAATTCACCCCTCCACTTT. Its translation reads: CASSQDAGGNSPLHF.